This T cell receptor (beta chain) emerged from a study of blood T cells in healthy people across ages. Trimming stripped 2 bases from V and 4 bases from J, with 8 bases between. CDR1 SEHNR and CDR2 FQNEAQ come from the germline V gene (reference sequence). The CDR3 is 13 residues long. The second PCR ran about 6 to 12 cycles with a sample-barcoded 5' primer and J-beta primers. TCRdb re-called the 5' RACE reads through MiXCR, storing one row per CDR3 protein. The sample lists around 1.5 million distinct CDR3 sequences; 45% to 70% were seen once. The sample was blood. The V gene is TRBV7-9, the J gene TRBJ1-1, with a tentative D call TRBD1 (5 bases). The source is a man younger than 30 in good health. In nucleotides, the CDR3 is TGTGCCAGCAGCTTAAGGGGTGTCACTGAAGCTTTCTTT. Encoded protein: CASSLRGVTEAFF.